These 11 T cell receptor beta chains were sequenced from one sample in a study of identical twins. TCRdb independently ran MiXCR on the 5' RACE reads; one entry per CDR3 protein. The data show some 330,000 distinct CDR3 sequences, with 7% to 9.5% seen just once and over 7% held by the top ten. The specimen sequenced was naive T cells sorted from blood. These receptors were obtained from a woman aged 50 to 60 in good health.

Here the CDR3 reads CSARDGTPGLEQYV. The CDR3 coding sequence is TGCAGTGCTAGAGATGGGACTCCCGGGCTCGAGCAGTACGTC. The chain has TRBV20-1 and TRBJ2-7, with a tentative D call TRBD2 (6 bases). Germline V gene data show CDR1 as DFQATT and CDR2 as SNEGSKA (reference sequence). The CDR3 is 14 amino acids. V lost 0 bases and J lost 6, with 15 bases in between.

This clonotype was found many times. The CDR3 DNA sequence: TGTGCCAGCAGCCCCCCGGAGAGGGGGAACACTGAAGCTTTCTTT. It codes for CASSPPERGNTEAFF. The rearrangement joins TRBV7-9 to TRBJ1-1, with D possibly TRBD1 on 5 matching bases. Germline V gene data show CDR1 as SEHNR and CDR2 as FQNEAQ (reference sequence). The CDR3 loop spans 15 amino acids. V lost 5 bases, J lost 1 base, and 14 bases lay in between.

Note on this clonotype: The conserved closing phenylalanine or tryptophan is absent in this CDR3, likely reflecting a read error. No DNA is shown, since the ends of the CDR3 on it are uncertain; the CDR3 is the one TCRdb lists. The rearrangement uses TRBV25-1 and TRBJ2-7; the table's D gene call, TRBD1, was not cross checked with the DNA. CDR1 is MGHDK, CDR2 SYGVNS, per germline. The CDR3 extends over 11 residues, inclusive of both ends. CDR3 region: CASSFGQGVVY.

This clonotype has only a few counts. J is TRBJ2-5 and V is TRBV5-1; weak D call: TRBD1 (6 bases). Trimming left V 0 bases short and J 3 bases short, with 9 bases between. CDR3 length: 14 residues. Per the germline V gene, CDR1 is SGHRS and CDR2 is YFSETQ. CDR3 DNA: TGCGCCAGCAGCTTGGAACCAGGGGAAGAGACCCAGTACTTC. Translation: CASSLEPGEETQYF.

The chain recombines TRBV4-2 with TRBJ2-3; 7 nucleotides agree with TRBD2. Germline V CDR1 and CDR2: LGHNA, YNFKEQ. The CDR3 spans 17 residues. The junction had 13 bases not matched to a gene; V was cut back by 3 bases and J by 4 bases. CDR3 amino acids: CASSQRLAVDPPDTQYF. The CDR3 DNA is TGTGCCAGCAGCCAGAGACTAGCAGTAGATCCGCCAGATACGCAGTATTTT.

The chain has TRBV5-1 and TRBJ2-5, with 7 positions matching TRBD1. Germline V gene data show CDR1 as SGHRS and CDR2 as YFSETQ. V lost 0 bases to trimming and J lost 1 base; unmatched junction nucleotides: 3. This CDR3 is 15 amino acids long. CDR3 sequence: CASSLAGDSQETQYF. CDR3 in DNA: TGCGCCAGCAGCTTGGCCGGGGACAGCCAAGAGACCCAGTACTTC.

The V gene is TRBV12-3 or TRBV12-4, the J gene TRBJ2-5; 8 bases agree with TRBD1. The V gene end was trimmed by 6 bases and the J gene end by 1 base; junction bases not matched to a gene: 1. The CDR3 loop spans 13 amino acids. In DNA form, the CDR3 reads TGTGCCAGCAGGGGGACAGGCCAAGAGACCCAGTACTTC. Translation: CASRGTGQETQYF.

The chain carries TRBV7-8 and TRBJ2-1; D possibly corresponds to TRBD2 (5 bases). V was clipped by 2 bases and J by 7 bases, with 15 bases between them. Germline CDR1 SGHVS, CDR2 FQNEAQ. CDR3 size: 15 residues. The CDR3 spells CASSLHITSWNEQFF. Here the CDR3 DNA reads TGTGCCAGCAGCTTACATATCACTAGTTGGAATGAGCAGTTCTTC.

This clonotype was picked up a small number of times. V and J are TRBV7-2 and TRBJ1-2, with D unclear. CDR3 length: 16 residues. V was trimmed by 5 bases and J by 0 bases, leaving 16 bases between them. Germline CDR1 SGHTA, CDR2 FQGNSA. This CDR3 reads CASSLTSPPTNYGYTF. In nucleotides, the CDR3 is TGTGCCAGCAGCCTGACGTCGCCCCCAACTAACTATGGCTACACCTTC.

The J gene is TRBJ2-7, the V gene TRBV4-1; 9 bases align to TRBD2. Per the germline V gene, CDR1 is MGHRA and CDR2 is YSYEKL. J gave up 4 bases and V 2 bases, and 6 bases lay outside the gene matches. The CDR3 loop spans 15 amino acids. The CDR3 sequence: CASSQTTSGGYEQYV. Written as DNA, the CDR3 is TGCGCCAGCAGCCAAACGACTAGCGGAGGTTACGAGCAGTACGTC.

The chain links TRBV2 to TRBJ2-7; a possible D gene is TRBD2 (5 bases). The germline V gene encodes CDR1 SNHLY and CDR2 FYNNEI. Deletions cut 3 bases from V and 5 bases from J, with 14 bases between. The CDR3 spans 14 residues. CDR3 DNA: TGTGCCAGCAGTGATAGGCGAGGGTGGGACGAGCAGTACTTC. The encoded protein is CASSDRRGWDEQYF.